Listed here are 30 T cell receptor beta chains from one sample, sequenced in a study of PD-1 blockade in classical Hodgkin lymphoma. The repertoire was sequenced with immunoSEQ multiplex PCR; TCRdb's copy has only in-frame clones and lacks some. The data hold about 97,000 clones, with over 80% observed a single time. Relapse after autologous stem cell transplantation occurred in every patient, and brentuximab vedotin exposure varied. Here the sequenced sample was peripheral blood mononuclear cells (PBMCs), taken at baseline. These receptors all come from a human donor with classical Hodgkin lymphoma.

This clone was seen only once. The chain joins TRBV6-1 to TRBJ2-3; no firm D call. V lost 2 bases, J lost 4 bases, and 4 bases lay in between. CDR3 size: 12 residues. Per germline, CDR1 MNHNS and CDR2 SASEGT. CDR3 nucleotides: TGTGCCAGCAGTGAAAGGGCAGATACGCAGTATTTT. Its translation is CASSERADTQYF.

CDR3 coding DNA: TGTGCCAGCAGCTTGTACGGGGGGCGTGAGACCCAGTACTTC. Encoded protein: CASSLYGGRETQYF. J is TRBJ2-5 and V is TRBV5-6, with D possibly matching TRBD2 (7 bases). The germline V gene has CDR1 SGHDT and CDR2 YYEEEE. This CDR3 is 14 amino acids long. Trimming shortened V by 1 base and J by 5 bases, and 12 bases separated the two germline ends.

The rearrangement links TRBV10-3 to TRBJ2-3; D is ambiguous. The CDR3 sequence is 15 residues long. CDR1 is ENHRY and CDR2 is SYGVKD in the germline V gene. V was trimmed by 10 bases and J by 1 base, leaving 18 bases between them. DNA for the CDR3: TGTGCCACCCAAAACACGAAGGTGGGCACAGATACGCAGTATTTT. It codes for CATQNTKVGTDTQYF.

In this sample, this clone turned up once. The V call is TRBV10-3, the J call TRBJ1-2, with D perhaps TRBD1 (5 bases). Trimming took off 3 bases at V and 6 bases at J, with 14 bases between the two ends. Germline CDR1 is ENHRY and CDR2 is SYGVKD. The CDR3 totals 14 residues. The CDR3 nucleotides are TGTGCCATCAGTGAACTCCAGGGTGGGGATGGCTACACCTTC. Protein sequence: CAISELQGGDGYTF.

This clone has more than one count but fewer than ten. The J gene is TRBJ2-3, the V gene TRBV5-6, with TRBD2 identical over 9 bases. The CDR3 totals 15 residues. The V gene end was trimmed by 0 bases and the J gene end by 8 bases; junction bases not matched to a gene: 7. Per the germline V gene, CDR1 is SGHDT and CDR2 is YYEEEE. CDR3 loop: CASSLADAGGGTQYF. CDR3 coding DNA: TGTGCCAGCAGCTTGGCCGACGCGGGAGGGGGTACGCAGTATTTT.

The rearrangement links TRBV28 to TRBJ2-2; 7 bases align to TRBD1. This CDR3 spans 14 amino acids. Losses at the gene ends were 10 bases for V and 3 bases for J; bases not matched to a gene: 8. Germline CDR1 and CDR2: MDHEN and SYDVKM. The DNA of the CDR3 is TGTGCCACCTACCCAGGACAGGACACCGGGGAGCTGTTTTTT. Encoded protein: CATYPGQDTGELFF.

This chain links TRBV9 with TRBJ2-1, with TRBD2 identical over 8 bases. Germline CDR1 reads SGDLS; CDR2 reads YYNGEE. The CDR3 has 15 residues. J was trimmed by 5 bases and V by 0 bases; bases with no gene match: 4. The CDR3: CASSVAGRADNEQFF. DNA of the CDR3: TGTGCCAGCAGCGTAGCCGGGAGGGCCGACAATGAGCAGTTCTTC.

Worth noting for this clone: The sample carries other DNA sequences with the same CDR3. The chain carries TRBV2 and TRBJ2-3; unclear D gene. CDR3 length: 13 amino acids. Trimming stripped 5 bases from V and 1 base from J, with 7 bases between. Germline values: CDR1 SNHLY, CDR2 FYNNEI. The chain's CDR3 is CASSLAGTDTQYF. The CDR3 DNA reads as TGTGCCAGCAGTCTGGCGGGCACAGATACGCAGTATTTT.

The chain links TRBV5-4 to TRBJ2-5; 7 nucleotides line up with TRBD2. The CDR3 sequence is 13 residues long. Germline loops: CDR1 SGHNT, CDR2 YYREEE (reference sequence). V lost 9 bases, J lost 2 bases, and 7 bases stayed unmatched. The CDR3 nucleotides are TGTGCCACAACGGGACTAAATCAAGAGACCCAGTACTTC. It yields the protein CATTGLNQETQYF. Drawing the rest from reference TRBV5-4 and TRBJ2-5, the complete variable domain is ETGVTQSPTHLIKTRGQQVTLRCSSQSGHNTVSWYQQALGQGPQFIFQYYREEENGRGNFPPRFSGLQFPNYSSELNVNALELDDSALYLCATTGLNQETQYFGPGTRLLVL.

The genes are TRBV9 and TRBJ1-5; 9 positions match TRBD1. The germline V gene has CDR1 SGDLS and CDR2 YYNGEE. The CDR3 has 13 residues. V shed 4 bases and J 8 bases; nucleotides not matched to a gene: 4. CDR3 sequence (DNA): TGTGCCAGCAGCCGACAGGGGGTTGAGCCCCAGCATTTT. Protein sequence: CASSRQGVEPQHF.

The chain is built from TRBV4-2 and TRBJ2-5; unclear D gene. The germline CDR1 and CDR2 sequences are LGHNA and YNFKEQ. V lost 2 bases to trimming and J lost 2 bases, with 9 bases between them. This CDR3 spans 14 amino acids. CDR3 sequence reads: CASSQLAAQETQYF. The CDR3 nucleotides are TGTGCCAGCAGCCAACTGGCAGCACAAGAGACCCAGTACTTC.

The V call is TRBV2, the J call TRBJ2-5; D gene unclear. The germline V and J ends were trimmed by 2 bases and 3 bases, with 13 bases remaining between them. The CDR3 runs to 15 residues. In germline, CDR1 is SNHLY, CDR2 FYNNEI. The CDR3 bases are TGTGCCAGCAGTGAATGGGCAGCCCTGAAAGAGACCCAGTACTTC. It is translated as CASSEWAALKETQYF. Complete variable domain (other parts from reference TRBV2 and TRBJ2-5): EPEVTQTPSHQVTQMGQEVILRCVPISNHLYFYWYRQILGQKVEFLVSFYNNEISEKSEIFDDQFSVERPDGSNFTLKIRSTKLEDSAMYFCASSEWAALKETQYFGPGTRLLVL.

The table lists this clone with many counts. For the CDR3, the DNA is TGTGCCAGCAGCCCGCGGGCAGGGGGCGTGACTTTAAACTCCTACGAGCAGTACTTC. Its translation is CASSPRAGGVTLNSYEQYF. The chain links TRBV7-6 to TRBJ2-7; 8 bases agree with TRBD1. J lost 0 bases, V lost 5 bases, and 18 bases had no gene match. The CDR3 is 19 amino acids. From germline, CDR1 is SGHVS and CDR2 FNYEAQ. Full variable domain (outside the CDR3, taken from reference TRBV7-6 and TRBJ2-7): GAGVSQSPRYKVTKRGQDVALRCDPISGHVSLYWYRQALGQGPEFLTYFNYEAQQDKSGLPNDRFSAERPEGSISTLTIQRTEQRDSAMYRCASSPRAGGVTLNSYEQYFGPGTRLTVT.

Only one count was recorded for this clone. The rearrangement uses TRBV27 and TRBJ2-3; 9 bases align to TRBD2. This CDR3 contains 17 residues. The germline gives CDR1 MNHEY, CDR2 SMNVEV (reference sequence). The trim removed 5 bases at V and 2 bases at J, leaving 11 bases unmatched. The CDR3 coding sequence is TGTGCCAGCAGTCTAGCGGGACGTCTCCATAACACAGATACGCAGTATTTT. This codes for CASSLAGRLHNTDTQYF.

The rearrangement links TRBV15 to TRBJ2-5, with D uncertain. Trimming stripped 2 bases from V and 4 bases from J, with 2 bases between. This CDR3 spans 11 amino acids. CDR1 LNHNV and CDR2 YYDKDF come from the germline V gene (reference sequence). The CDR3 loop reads CATSRRETQYF. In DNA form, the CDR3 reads TGTGCCACCAGCAGAAGAGAGACCCAGTACTTC.

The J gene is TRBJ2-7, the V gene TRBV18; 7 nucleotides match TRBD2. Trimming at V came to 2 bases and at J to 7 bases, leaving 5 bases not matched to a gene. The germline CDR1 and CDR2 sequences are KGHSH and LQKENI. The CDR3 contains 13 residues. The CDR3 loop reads CASSPREGGEQYF. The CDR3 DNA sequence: TGTGCCAGCTCACCAAGGGAGGGAGGGGAGCAGTACTTC.

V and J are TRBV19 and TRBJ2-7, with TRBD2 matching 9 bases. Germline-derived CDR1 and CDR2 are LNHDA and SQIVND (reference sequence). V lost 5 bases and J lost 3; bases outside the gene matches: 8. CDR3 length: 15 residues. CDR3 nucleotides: TGTGCCAGTAGTCCAATGACTAGCGGACGCTACGAGCAGTACTTC. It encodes CASSPMTSGRYEQYF. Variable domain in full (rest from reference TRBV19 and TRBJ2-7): DGGITQSPKYLFRKEGQNVTLSCEQNLNHDAMYWYRQDPGQGLRLIYYSQIVNDFQKGDIAEGYSVSREKKESFPLTVTSAQKNPTAFYLCASSPMTSGRYEQYFGPGTRLTVT.

This chain's CDR3 is CASSAPGTPLNTEAFF. DNA of the CDR3: TGTGCCAGCAGCGCCCCCGGGACTCCTCTGAACACTGAAGCTTTCTTT. The gene calls are TRBV9 and TRBJ1-1; D possibly corresponds to TRBD1 (5 bases). V shed 3 bases and J shed 0 bases, with 15 bases lying between them. Germline CDR1 and CDR2: SGDLS and YYNGEE. The CDR3 has 16 residues.

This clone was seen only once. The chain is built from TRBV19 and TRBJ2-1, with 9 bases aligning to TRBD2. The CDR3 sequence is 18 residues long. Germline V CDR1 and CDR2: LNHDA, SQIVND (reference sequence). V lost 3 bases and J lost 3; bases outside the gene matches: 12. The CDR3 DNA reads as TGTGCCAGTAGTATTTTACTAGCGGGCCCCCCTTACTACAATGAGCAGTTCTTC. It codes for CASSILLAGPPYYNEQFF. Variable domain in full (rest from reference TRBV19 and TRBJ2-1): DGGITQSPKYLFRKEGQNVTLSCEQNLNHDAMYWYRQDPGQGLRLIYYSQIVNDFQKGDIAEGYSVSREKKESFPLTVTSAQKNPTAFYLCASSILLAGPPYYNEQFFGPGTRLTVL.

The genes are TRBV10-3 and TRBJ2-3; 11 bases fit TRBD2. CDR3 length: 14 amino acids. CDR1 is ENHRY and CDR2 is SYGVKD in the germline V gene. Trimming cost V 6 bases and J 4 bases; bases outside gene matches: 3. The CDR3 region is CAIRLSGRADTQYF. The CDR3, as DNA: TGTGCCATCAGGCTTAGCGGGAGGGCAGATACGCAGTATTTT.

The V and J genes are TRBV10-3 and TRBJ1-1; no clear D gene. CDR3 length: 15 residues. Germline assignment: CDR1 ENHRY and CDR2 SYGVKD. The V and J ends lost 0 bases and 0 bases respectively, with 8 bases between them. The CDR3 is CAISESRQVNTEAFF. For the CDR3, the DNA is TGTGCCATCAGTGAGTCTCGGCAGGTGAACACTGAAGCTTTCTTT.

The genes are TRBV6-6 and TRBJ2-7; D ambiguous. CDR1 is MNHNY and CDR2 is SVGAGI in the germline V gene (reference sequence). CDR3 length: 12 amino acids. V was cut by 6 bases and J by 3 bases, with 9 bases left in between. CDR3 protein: CASSDPNYEQYF. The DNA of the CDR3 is TGTGCCAGCAGCGACCCAAACTACGAGCAGTACTTC.

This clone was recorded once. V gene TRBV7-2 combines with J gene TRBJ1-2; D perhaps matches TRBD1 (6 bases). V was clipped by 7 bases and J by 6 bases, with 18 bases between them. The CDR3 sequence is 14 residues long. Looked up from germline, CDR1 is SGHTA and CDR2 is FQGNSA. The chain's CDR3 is CASTYLRGSDGYTF. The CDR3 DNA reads TGTGCCAGCACCTACCTCAGGGGTTCTGATGGCTACACCTTC.

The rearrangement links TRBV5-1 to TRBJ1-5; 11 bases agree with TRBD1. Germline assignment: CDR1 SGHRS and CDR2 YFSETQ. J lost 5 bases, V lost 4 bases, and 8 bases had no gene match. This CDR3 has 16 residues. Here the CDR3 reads CASSPGTGGSHQPQHF. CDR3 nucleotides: TGCGCCAGCAGCCCCGGGACAGGGGGTTCCCATCAGCCCCAGCATTTT.

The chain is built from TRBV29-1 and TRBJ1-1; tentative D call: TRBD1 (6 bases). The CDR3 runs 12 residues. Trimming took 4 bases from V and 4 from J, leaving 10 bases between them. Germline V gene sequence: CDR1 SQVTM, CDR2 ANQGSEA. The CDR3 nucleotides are TGCAGCGTTGCTACAGGGACCACTGAAGCTTTCTTT. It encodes CSVATGTTEAFF.

The CDR3 nucleotides read TGTGCCTGGAGTGCTGGGACCTTTACAGATACGCAGTATTTT. This codes for CAWSAGTFTDTQYF. The chain uses TRBV30 and TRBJ2-3; D possibly matches TRBD1 or TRBD2 (5 bases each). The CDR3 contains 14 residues. V was trimmed by 1 base and J by 3 bases, leaving 11 bases between them. The V gene's germline CDR1 is GTSNPN and CDR2 SVGIG (reference sequence).

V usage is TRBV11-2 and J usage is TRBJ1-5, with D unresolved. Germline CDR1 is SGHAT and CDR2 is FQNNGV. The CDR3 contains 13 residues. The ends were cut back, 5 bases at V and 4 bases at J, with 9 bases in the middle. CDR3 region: CASSPSTNQPQHF. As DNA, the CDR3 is TGTGCCAGCAGCCCTAGTACTAATCAGCCCCAGCATTTT.

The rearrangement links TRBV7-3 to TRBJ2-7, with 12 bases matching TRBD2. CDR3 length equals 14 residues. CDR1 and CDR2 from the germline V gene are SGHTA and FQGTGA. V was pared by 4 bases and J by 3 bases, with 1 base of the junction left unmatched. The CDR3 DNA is TGTGCCAGCAGCTCGACTAGCGGGAGCTACGAGCAGTACTTC. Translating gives CASSSTSGSYEQYF.

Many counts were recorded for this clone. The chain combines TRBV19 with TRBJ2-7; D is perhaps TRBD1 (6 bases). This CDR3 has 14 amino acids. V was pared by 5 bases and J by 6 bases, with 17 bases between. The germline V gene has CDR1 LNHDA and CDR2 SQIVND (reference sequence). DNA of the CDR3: TGTGCCAGTAGTTCCGGGACATTAATTGGCGAGCAGTACTTC. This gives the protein CASSSGTLIGEQYF.

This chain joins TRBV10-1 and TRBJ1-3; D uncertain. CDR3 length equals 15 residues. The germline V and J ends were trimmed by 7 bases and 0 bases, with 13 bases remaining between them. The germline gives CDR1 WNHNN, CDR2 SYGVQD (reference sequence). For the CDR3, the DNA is TGCGCCAGCAATCGCAGGACGACCTCTGGAAACACCATATATTTT. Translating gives CASNRRTTSGNTIYF.